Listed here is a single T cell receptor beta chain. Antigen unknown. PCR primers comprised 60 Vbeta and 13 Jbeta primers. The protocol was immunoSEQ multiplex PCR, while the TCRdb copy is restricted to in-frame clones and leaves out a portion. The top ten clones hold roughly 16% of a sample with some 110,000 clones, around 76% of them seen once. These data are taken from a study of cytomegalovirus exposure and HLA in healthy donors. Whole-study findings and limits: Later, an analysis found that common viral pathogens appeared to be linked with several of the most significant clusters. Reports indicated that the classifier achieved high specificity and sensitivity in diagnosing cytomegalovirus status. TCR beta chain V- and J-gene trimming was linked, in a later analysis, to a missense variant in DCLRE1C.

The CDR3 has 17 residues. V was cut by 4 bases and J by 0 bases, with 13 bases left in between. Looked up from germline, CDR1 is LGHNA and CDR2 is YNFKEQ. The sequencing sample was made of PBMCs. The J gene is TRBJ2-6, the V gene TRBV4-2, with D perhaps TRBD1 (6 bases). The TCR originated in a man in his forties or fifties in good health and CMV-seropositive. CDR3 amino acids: CASSPGQMGSGANVLTF. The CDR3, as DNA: TGTGCCAGCAGCCCTGGACAGATGGGCTCTGGGGCCAACGTCCTGACTTTC.